This record looks at one T cell receptor (beta chain) sequence and its context. This sample is drawn from a study of cytomegalovirus exposure and HLA in healthy donors. Deletions cut 5 bases from V and 1 base from J, with 6 bases between. CDR1 LGHNT and CDR2 FRNRAP come from the germline V gene. The CDR3 totals 14 residues. Researchers ran the PCR with 60 Vbeta and 13 Jbeta primers. The repertoire was sequenced with immunoSEQ multiplex PCR; TCRdb's copy has only in-frame clones and lacks some. The sample records 150,000 to 200,000 clones, less than 90% being singletons. Source material: PBMCs. This receptor was obtained from a man in his fifties or sixties in good health and CMV-seronegative. This chain links TRBV12-5 with TRBJ1-6; no reliable D call. The CDR3 coding sequence is TGTGCTAGTGGTGTAGAGTCCTATAATTCACCCCTCCACTTT. Translated, it gives CASGVESYNSPLHF.